Listed below are T cell receptor beta chains from one sample, sequenced in a study of identical twins. Each CDR3 protein is one row after TCRdb ran MiXCR on the 5' RACE reads. The sample has 450,000 to 650,000 distinct CDR3 sequences, roughly 15% seen once. The same data also contributed to another study, on yellow fever vaccine responses in identical twins.

The sequencing input was CD4+ T cells sorted from blood. The receptors were sampled from a woman aged 18-35 years in good health. Each CDR3 is given with its conserved first and last residue. Each record gives: D gene, clone size, V gene, J gene, CDR3 DNA, CDR3 protein. The D gene is left open where the match is weak. Some rows have no size entry. The others give once, few or many, or a class for an expanded clone.

>-|few|TRBV12-3/TRBV12-4|TRBJ2-3
TGTGCCAGCAGTTTAGAGGCGGGGACTAGCACAGATACGCAGTATTTT
CASSLEAGTSTDTQYF
>-|-|TRBV12-3/TRBV12-4|TRBJ1-1
TGTGCCAGCATCTTGGGGGGAGGGGGCACTGAAGCTTTCTTT
CASILGGGGTEAFF
>TRBD2|-|TRBV11-2|TRBJ2-1
TGTGCCAGCAGCTTCAGACTAGCGAACTCCTACAATGAGCAGTTCTTC
CASSFRLANSYNEQFF
>-|-|TRBV29-1|TRBJ1-2
TGCAGCGTTGAAGTGTCAGTCTCTGGCTACACCTTC
CSVEVSVSGYTF
>-|-|TRBV10-2|TRBJ2-7
TGCGCCAGCAGTTATTCGGACCTCAAAACGGTCTACGAGCAGTACTTC
CASSYSDLKTVYEQYF
>TRBD1|-|TRBV11-2|TRBJ1-1
TGTGCCAGCAGCTACGGGACAGAGAACACTGAAGCTTTCTTT
CASSYGTENTEAFF
>-|few|TRBV2|TRBJ2-4
TGTGCCAGCAGTGAGGGGGCCAAAAACATTCAGTACTTC
CASSEGAKNIQYF
>-|-|TRBV7-9|TRBJ2-1
TGTGCCAGCAGCCAAGGGACACACTCCTACAATGAGCAGTTCTTC
CASSQGTHSYNEQFF
>-|-|TRBV20-1|TRBJ2-3
TGCAGCAGGGGGGCATGGGCGCAGTATTTT
CSRGAWAQYF
>-|-|TRBV10-3|TRBJ2-1
TGTGCCATCGCCCCGGCGGGAATGACGGGTGAGCAGTTCTTC
CAIAPAGMTGEQFF